This TCR beta chain was identified in a study of control samples from healthy donors and cancer patients. V was shortened by 5 bases and J by 6 bases, with 7 bases between the two germline ends. The CDR3 is 11 residues long. Germline assignment: CDR1 MNHEY and CDR2 SVGEGT. The assay was immunoSEQ multiplex PCR, and TCRdb's table has in-frame clones only and misses some. The sample lists 200,000 to 250,000 clones; around 94% were seen once. This chain links TRBV6-2 or TRBV6-3 with TRBJ1-1, with no clear D. This sequence was found in a man aged 50 to 60 in good health. The sample comprised blood. The CDR3 nucleotides are TGTGCCAGCAGTATGGGGTCTGAAGCTTTCTTT. The encoded protein is CASSMGSEAFF.